A selection of T cell receptor beta chains follows, all from one sample in a study of CD8+ T cells in alopecia areata. The assay was immunoSEQ multiplex PCR, and TCRdb's table has in-frame clones only and misses some. The sample has some 190,000 clones, roughly 60% seen once. Sequenced here: CD4+ T cells sorted from blood, sampled at week 24, from a patient treated with tofacitinib. The receptors derive from a human donor with alopecia areata. Both conserved end residues are trimmed from each CDR3. Fields, in order: CDR3 protein, V gene, D gene. A D gene is named only where the DNA matches it firmly.

ASSLAGAANYGYT | TRBV5-1 | .
SVQTGKIPNTEAF | TRBV29-1 | TRBD1
SVKFGGTGELF | TRBV29-1 | .
ASSQDWKEKLF | TRBV4-3 | .
AWSVAGREKLF | TRBV30 | .
ASSLRYRAEGNSPLH | TRBV7-2 | .
ASSQEWGNTEAF | TRBV4-3 | .
SGTGTGVKEAF | TRBV29-1 | TRBD1
SVGGQGAREQF | TRBV29-1 | TRBD1
SVLDRENTEAF | TRBV29-1 | .
ASSRGHEAF | TRBV6-5 | .
ASRRTGPPFGELF | TRBV27 | TRBD1
ASRQDNSPLH | TRBV7-2 | .
ASSWREHSYEQY | TRBV11-2 | .
ASSFNGNEQF | TRBV5-1 | .
ASNSGQETQY | TRBV2 | .
ASTEQGSEQY | TRBV2 | TRBD1
ASFGESSYNEQF | TRBV6-1 | .
ASSPASGGSPYEQY | TRBV4-3 | TRBD2
ATRRKGGLFYEQY | TRBV13 | TRBD2
ASRTGGVDTGELF | TRBV25-1 | TRBD1
SVAGRSTDTQY | TRBV29-1 | .
SVAHRLLNTEAF | TRBV29-1 | .
ASSFGGRTYNSPLH | TRBV5-1 | .
ASSLGWNTEAF | TRBV7-3 | .
ASQSRLDTTHEQY | TRBV27 | .
SATATNEQY | TRBV20-1 | .
ASSHPGSDNEQF | TRBV4-1 | .
ASRAGVHQPQH | TRBV27 | .
AWRAGSGEKLF | TRBV30 | .
ASSLGDGYT | TRBV11-2 | .
ASSSAAGFSYNEQF | TRBV6-5 | TRBD2
ASSWTERTDTQY | TRBV5-1 | .
SVESPTGGPTEQF | TRBV29-1 | TRBD2
AISESMVSYEQY | TRBV10-3 | .
SVADTYNEQF | TRBV29-1 | .
ASRETSGDYNEQF | TRBV6-1 | TRBD2
SAGHDYEKLF | TRBV29-1 | .